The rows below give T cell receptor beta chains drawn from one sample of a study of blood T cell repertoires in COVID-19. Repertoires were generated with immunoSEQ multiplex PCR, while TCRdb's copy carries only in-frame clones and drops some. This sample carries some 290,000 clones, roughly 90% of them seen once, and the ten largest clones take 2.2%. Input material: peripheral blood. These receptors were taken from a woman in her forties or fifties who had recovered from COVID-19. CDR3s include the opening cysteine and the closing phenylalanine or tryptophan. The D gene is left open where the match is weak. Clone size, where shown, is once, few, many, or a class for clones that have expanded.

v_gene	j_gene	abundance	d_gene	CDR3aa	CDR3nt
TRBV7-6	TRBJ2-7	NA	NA	CASSATGLGTSSYEQYF	TGTGCCAGCAGCGCTACAGGGTTGGGAACTAGCTCCTACGAGCAGTACTTC
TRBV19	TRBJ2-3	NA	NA	CASSTIGGPTDTQYF	TGTGCCAGTAGTACAATCGGGGGGCCCACAGATACGCAGTATTTT
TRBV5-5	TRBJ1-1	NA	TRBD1	CASSLLPQGAGNTEAFF	TGTGCCAGCAGCTTGTTACCCCAGGGGGCAGGGAACACTGAAGCTTTCTTT
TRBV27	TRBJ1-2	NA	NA	CASSFKAGYNYGYTF	TGTGCCAGCAGTTTTAAAGCAGGGTATAACTATGGCTACACCTTC
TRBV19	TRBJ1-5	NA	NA	CASSSGLRGNQPQHF	TGTGCCAGTAGTTCGGGACTCCGGGGGAATCAGCCCCAGCATTTT
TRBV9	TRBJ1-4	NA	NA	CASSVGQPLIQEKLFF	TGTGCCAGCAGCGTAGGACAGCCATTAATTCAAGAAAAACTGTTTTTT
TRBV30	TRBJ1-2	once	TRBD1	CAWETGIGDGYTF	TGTGCCTGGGAGACAGGGATCGGCGATGGCTACACCTTC
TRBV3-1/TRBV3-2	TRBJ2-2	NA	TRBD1	CASRLGQPGELFF	TGTGCCAGCAGGTTGGGACAGCCCGGGGAGCTGTTTTTT
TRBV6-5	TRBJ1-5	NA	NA	CASSHISNQPQHF	TGTGCCAGCAGCCACATTAGCAATCAGCCCCAGCATTTT
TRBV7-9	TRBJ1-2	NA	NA	CASSSIQALSTGGYTF	TGTGCCAGCAGCTCTATCCAGGCCCTATCCACAGGAGGCTACACCTTC
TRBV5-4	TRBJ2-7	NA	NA	CASSSTGSYEQYF	TGTGCCAGCAGCTCAACAGGGAGCTACGAGCAGTACTTC
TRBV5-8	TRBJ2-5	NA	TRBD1	CASSQNRGPSQETQYF	TGTGCCAGCAGCCAAAACAGGGGGCCAAGTCAAGAGACCCAGTACTTC
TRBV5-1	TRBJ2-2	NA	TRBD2	CASSLVTAGGPGELFF	TGCGCCAGCAGCTTGGTTACAGCGGGGGGCCCCGGGGAGCTGTTTTTT
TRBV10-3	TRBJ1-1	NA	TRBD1	CATSGQGLMNTEAFF	TGTGCCACTTCGGGACAGGGCCTCATGAACACTGAAGCTTTCTTT
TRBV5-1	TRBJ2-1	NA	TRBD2	CASSLYSGLAANEQFF	TGCGCCAGCAGCTTGTACTCGGGACTAGCGGCAAATGAGCAGTTCTTC
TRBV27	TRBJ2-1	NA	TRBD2	CASSLFVAGGVLFNEQFF	TGTGCCAGCAGTTTATTCGTAGCGGGAGGGGTTTTATTCAATGAGCAGTTCTTC
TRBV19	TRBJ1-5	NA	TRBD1	CASSIPGQGGQHF	TGTGCCAGTAGTATCCCGGGACAGGGGGGCCAGCATTTT
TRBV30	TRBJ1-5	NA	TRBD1	CAWSPDRGPSNQPQHF	TGTGCCTGGAGTCCAGACAGGGGGCCCAGTAATCAGCCCCAGCATTTT
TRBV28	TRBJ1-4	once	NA	CASSRSNEKLFF	TGTGCCAGCTCCCGGAGTAATGAAAAACTGTTTTTT
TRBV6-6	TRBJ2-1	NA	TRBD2	CASSRRVESSGRALGEQFF	TGTGCCAGCAGTCGACGAGTGGAATCTAGCGGGAGGGCCCTCGGTGAGCAGTTCTTC
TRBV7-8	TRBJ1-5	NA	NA	CASSLAGQNNQPQHF	TGTGCCAGCAGCTTAGCAGGACAGAACAATCAGCCCCAGCATTTT
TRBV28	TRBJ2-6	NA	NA	CASSRQDFSGANVLTF	TGTGCCAGCAGTCGACAGGACTTCTCTGGGGCCAACGTCCTGACTTTC
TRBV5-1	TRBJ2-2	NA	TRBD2	CASSPRGGLNTGELFF	TGCGCCAGCAGCCCACGGGGGGGACTCAACACCGGGGAGCTGTTTTTT
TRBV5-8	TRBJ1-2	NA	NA	CASSPYRDHNREGYTF	TGTGCCAGCAGCCCGTACCGAGATCACAACCGGGAGGGCTACACCTTC
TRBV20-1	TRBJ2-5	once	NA	CSARKGETQYF	TGCAGTGCTAGGAAGGGGGAGACCCAGTACTTC
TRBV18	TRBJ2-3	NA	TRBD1	CASSPTGTASTDTQYF	TGTGCCAGCTCACCGACCGGGACAGCTAGCACAGATACGCAGTATTTT
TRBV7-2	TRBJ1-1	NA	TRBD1	CASSLNVGQGNTEAFF	TGTGCCAGCAGCTTGAATGTGGGACAGGGAAACACTGAAGCTTTCTTT
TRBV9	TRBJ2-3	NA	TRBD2	CASSVGGGAADTQYF	TGTGCCAGCAGCGTCGGCGGGGGGGCGGCAGATACGCAGTATTTT
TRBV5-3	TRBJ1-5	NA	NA	CARRQNPRHSNQPQHF	TGTGCCAGAAGGCAGAACCCGCGACATAGCAATCAGCCCCAGCATTTT
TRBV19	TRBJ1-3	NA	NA	CASSIVWGAGNTIYF	TGTGCCAGTAGTATAGTATGGGGAGCTGGAAACACCATATATTTT
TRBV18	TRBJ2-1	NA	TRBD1	CASSQDRVSYNEQFF	TGTGCCAGCTCACAAGACAGGGTCTCCTACAATGAGCAGTTCTTC
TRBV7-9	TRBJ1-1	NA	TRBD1	CASSTDRLLTFF	TGTGCCAGCAGCACGGACAGGTTGTTGACTTTCTTT
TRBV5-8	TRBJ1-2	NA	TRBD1	CASSPDRDRGYTF	TGTGCCAGCAGCCCAGACAGGGACCGGGGCTACACCTTC
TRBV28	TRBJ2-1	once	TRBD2	CASSNGGVPHNEQFF	TGTGCCAGCAGTAACGGGGGGGTCCCCCACAATGAGCAGTTCTTC
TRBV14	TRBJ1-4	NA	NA	CASSHRRQVNEKLFF	TGTGCCAGCAGCCATAGAAGACAGGTGAATGAAAAACTGTTTTTT
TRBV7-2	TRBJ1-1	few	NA	CASSFATNTEAFF	TGTGCCAGCAGCTTCGCTACGAACACTGAAGCTTTCTTT